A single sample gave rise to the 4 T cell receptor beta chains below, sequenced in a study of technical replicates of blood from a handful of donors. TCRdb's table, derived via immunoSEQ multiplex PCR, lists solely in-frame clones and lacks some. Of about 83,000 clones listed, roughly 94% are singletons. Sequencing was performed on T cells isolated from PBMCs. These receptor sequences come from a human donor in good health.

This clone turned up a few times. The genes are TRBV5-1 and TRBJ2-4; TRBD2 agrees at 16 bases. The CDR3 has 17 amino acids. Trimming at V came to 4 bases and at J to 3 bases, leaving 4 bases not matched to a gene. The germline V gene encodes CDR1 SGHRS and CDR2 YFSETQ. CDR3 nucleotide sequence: TGCGCCAGCAGCAAAGGGACTAGCGGGAGGGACAAAAACATTCAGTACTTC. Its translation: CASSKGTSGRDKNIQYF.

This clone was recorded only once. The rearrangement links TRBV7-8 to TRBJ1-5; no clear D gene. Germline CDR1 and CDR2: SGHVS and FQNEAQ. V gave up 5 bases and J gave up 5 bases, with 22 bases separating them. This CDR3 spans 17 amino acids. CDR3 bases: TGTGCCAGCAGCCCTACCGCAGGCACAGAGCTGGATCAGCCCCAGCATTTT. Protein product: CASSPTAGTELDQPQHF. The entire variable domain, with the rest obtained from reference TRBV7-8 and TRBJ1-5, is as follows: GAGVSQSPRYKVAKRGQDVALRCDPISGHVSLFWYQQALGQGPEFLTYFQNEAQLDKSGLPSDRFFAERPEGSVSTLKIQRTQQEDSAVYLCASSPTAGTELDQPQHFGDGTRLSIL.

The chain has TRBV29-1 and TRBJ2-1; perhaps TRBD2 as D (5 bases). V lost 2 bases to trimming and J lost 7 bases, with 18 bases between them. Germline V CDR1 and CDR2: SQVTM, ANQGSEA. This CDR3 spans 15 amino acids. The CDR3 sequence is CSVEFRAGSGNEQFF. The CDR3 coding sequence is TGCAGCGTTGAATTCCGGGCCGGGTCGGGGAATGAGCAGTTCTTC.

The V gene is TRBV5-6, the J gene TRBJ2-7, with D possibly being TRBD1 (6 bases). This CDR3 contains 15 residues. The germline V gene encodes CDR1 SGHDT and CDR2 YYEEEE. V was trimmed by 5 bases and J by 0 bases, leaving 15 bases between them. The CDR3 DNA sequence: TGTGCCAGCAGGCCCAGGGGATTTTACTCCTACGAGCAGTACTTC. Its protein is CASRPRGFYSYEQYF.